These 26 T cell receptor beta chains share one sample of origin, sequenced in a study of T-cell reconstitution after alpha-beta-depleted transplantation in children. A library of TCRbeta sequences, prepared with unique molecular identifiers, was generated. TCRdb fed the PCR reads into MiXCR, producing one record per CDR3 protein. The table lists fewer than 1 million distinct CDR3 sequences, less than 20% of them singletons. This material consisted of PBMCs, mostly from graft donor cells, taken 360 days after TCRalphabeta/CD19-depleted stem cell transplant. The receptors were sampled from a male patient between 10 and 17 years old who had a stem cell transplant for acute lymphoblastic leukemia, so the T cells may come from the graft donor.

This clonotype was counted between two and nine times. The rearrangement joins TRBV5-6 to TRBJ2-2; D remains ambiguous. Looked up from germline, CDR1 is SGHDT and CDR2 is YYEEEE. The CDR3 extends over 14 amino acids. With 9 bases removed from V and 4 bases from J, the gap between germline ends came to 16 bases. The DNA of the CDR3 is TGTGCCATGGGCCCCGCGCGCATCACCGGGGAGCTGTTTTTT. This translates into CAMGPARITGELFF.

The chain uses TRBV7-3 and TRBJ2-3; TRBD2 might be the D (6 bases). Per the germline V gene, CDR1 is SGHTA and CDR2 is FQGTGA. This CDR3 contains 15 residues. The V gene lost 10 bases and the J gene lost 0 bases, with 17 bases spanning the gap. CDR3 nucleotides: TGTGCCACCCGGAGGGCGGGCGTTAGCACAGATACGCAGTATTTT. As protein: CATRRAGVSTDTQYF. The variable domain in full, with the rest retrieved from reference TRBV7-3 and TRBJ2-3, is GAGVSQTPSNKVTEKGKYVELRCDPISGHTALYWYRQSLGQGPEFLIYFQGTGAADDSGLPNDRFFAVRPEGSVSTLKIQRTERGDSAVYLCATRRAGVSTDTQYFGPGTRLTVL.

The V and J genes are TRBV5-1 and TRBJ2-4; D is undetermined. V was cut by 0 bases and J by 14 bases, with 15 bases left in between. CDR3 size: 13 residues. Germline CDR1 is SGHRS and CDR2 is YFSETQ. In DNA, the CDR3 is TGCGCCAGCAGCTTGGCCGGTGGATCGGTCAAGTACTTC. Protein: CASSLAGGSVKYF.

The DNA of the CDR3 is TGCAGCGTTGAAACCCCTCCGGGACTAGCGGGAGCCGGGGAGCTGTTTTTT. This gives the protein CSVETPPGLAGAGELFF. This chain connects TRBV29-1 to TRBJ2-2, with 14 bases fitting TRBD2. CDR1 is SQVTM, CDR2 ANQGSEA, per germline. There are 17 residues in the CDR3. The V and J ends lost 2 bases and 6 bases, in that order; junction bases with no gene match: 8.

The chain has TRBV7-9 and TRBJ2-1; D is uncertain. Germline CDR1 is SEHNR and CDR2 is FQNEAQ (reference sequence). Trimming took off 0 bases at V and 9 bases at J, with 9 bases between the two ends. This CDR3 has 13 amino acids. In nucleotides, the CDR3 is TGTGCCAGCAGCTTAGCGGAGTTGTTTGAGCAGTTCTTC. Translated, it gives CASSLAELFEQFF.

This clonotype was detected a few times. The chain combines TRBV18 with TRBJ2-6; no reliable D call. Germline V gene data show CDR1 as KGHSH and CDR2 as LQKENI. V gave up 6 bases and J gave up 3 bases, with 9 bases separating them. The CDR3 length is 14 residues. CDR3 region: CASSETVGANVLTF. CDR3 nucleotide sequence: TGTGCCAGCTCTGAAACAGTTGGGGCCAACGTCCTGACTTTC.

The chain recombines TRBV7-3 with TRBJ1-2, with 10 bases identical to TRBD1. Germline assignment: CDR1 SGHTA and CDR2 FQGTGA. The V gene end was trimmed by 4 bases and the J gene end by 3 bases; junction bases not matched to a gene: 8. CDR3 length: 16 residues. For the CDR3, the DNA is TGTGCCAGCAGCTCTCCGACAGGGGGCCGCTACTATGGCTACACCTTC. Translating gives CASSSPTGGRYYGYTF. The full variable domain, its missing parts supplied by reference TRBV7-3 and TRBJ1-2, is GAGVSQTPSNKVTEKGKYVELRCDPISGHTALYWYRQSLGQGPEFLIYFQGTGAADDSGLPNDRFFAVRPEGSVSTLKIQRTERGDSAVYLCASSSPTGGRYYGYTFGSGTRLTVV.

At least ten counts were recorded for this clonotype. This rearrangement joins TRBV29-1 to TRBJ2-7; no firm D call. Germline V gives CDR1 SQVTM, CDR2 ANQGSEA. The length of the CDR3 is 12 residues. The V gene lost 0 bases and the J gene lost 2 bases, with 5 bases spanning the gap. The CDR3 coding sequence is TGCAGCGTTGAAGAACGCACCTACGAGCAGTACTTC. It translates to CSVEERTYEQYF.

The chain joins TRBV12-3 or TRBV12-4 to TRBJ2-7; 7 nucleotides agree with TRBD1. CDR3 length equals 13 residues. Trimming at V came to 7 bases and at J to 2 bases, leaving 5 bases not matched to a gene. CDR3: CASTGQIPYEQYF. Written as DNA, the CDR3 is TGTGCCAGCACGGGACAGATTCCCTACGAGCAGTACTTC.

The rearrangement uses TRBV10-1 and TRBJ2-3; D perhaps matches TRBD1 (5 bases). This CDR3 contains 12 residues. The germline gives CDR1 WNHNN, CDR2 SYGVQD (reference sequence). The V end lost 7 bases, the J end lost 3 bases, and 8 bases lay between the germline ends. The DNA of the CDR3 is TGCGCCAGCACCGACAGTACAGATACGCAGTATTTT. The encoded protein is CASTDSTDTQYF.

The chain uses TRBV27 and TRBJ2-7; tentatively, D is TRBD2 (6 bases). Per the germline V gene, CDR1 is MNHEY and CDR2 is SMNVEV (reference sequence). The CDR3 loop spans 14 amino acids. Trimming stripped 5 bases from V and 2 bases from J, with 13 bases between. CDR3: CASSPGGWAYEQYF. In DNA, the CDR3 is TGTGCCAGCAGTCCCGGAGGGTGGGCCTACGAGCAGTACTTC.

The J gene is TRBJ1-1, the V gene TRBV4-1; D remains ambiguous. This CDR3 is 14 amino acids long. Germline lookup yields CDR1 MGHRA and CDR2 YSYEKL. Trimming shortened V by 3 bases and J by 11 bases, and 19 bases separated the two germline ends. The CDR3 reads CASSHPFQTSRAFF. The CDR3 bases are TGCGCCAGCAGCCACCCTTTCCAGACCAGCCGGGCTTTCTTT.

This clonotype showed up just a few times. The V and J genes are TRBV27 and TRBJ2-7; TRBD2 aligns across 7 bases. CDR3 size: 13 residues. V lost 6 bases and J lost 5; bases outside the gene matches: 7. Looked up from germline, CDR1 is MNHEY and CDR2 is SMNVEV (reference sequence). CDR3 residues: CASRDLGGHEQYF. The DNA for the CDR3 is TGTGCCAGCAGAGACCTGGGAGGGCACGAGCAGTACTTC.

This sequence joins TRBV12-3 or TRBV12-4 and TRBJ2-2, with D possibly being TRBD1 (6 bases). Deletions cut 5 bases from V and 6 bases from J, with 13 bases between. This CDR3 has 14 residues. This chain's CDR3 is CASSRAGVPGELFF. The DNA for the CDR3 is TGTGCCAGCAGTCGAGCAGGGGTGCCCGGGGAGCTGTTTTTT.

J is TRBJ2-7 and V is TRBV12-3 or TRBV12-4; D unresolved. The CDR3 contains 13 residues. Trimming removed 4 bases at V and 7 bases at J, with 14 bases between. DNA for the CDR3: TGTGCCAGCAGTTCGCGTACCTATGTTGAGCAGTACTTC. This codes for CASSSRTYVEQYF.

A few counts support this clonotype. This chain uses TRBV5-1 with TRBJ1-5, with D tentatively TRBD1 (5 bases). CDR1 SGHRS and CDR2 YFSETQ come from the germline V gene. The CDR3 has 14 amino acids. The germline V and J ends were trimmed by 1 base and 5 bases, with 10 bases remaining between them. Written as DNA, the CDR3 is TGCGCCAGCAGCTTGTCTCGGGGGGATCAGCCCCAGCATTTT. Translated, it gives CASSLSRGDQPQHF.

The table lists this clonotype with a few counts. The chain is built from TRBV19 and TRBJ2-1, with D perhaps being TRBD1 or TRBD2 (5 bases each). The germline V gene encodes CDR1 LNHDA and CDR2 SQIVND (reference sequence). The CDR3 extends over 13 amino acids. Trimming stripped 5 bases from V and 12 bases from J, with 17 bases between. The CDR3 DNA follows: TGTGCCAGTAGTGGGGGTACTCCGGCCGGGCAGTTCTTC. Protein product: CASSGGTPAGQFF. Complete variable domain (other parts from reference TRBV19 and TRBJ2-1): DGGITQSPKYLFRKEGQNVTLSCEQNLNHDAMYWYRQDPGQGLRLIYYSQIVNDFQKGDIAEGYSVSREKKESFPLTVTSAQKNPTAFYLCASSGGTPAGQFFGPGTRLTVL.

The gene calls are TRBV2 and TRBJ2-1; 8 nucleotides match TRBD1. Trimming at V came to 3 bases and at J to 6 bases, leaving 7 bases not matched to a gene. Per the germline V gene, CDR1 is SNHLY and CDR2 is FYNNEI. CDR3 length: 15 amino acids. CDR3 sequence reads: CASSEQTGVGNEQFF. CDR3 bases: TGTGCCAGCAGTGAGCAGACAGGGGTGGGCAATGAGCAGTTCTTC. Variable domain in full (rest from reference TRBV2 and TRBJ2-1): EPEVTQTPSHQVTQMGQEVILRCVPISNHLYFYWYRQILGQKVEFLVSFYNNEISEKSEIFDDQFSVERPDGSNFTLKIRSTKLEDSAMYFCASSEQTGVGNEQFFGPGTRLTVL.

This clonotype was seen a few times. This rearrangement joins TRBV4-1 to TRBJ2-1; D is unclear. The germline CDR1 and CDR2 sequences are MGHRA and YSYEKL. The CDR3 has 16 residues. V lost 0 bases, J lost 1 base, and 10 bases lay in between. The CDR3 loop is CASSQEASRSYNEQFF. In DNA form, the CDR3 reads TGCGCCAGCAGCCAAGAGGCCTCCCGGTCCTACAATGAGCAGTTCTTC.

Concerning this clonotype itself: At one boundary the junction diverges from the germline segment, which might be a read error. The genes are TRBV15 and TRBJ2-2, with TRBD2 as a possible D gene (5 bases). This CDR3 region has 11 residues. CDR1 is LNHNV, CDR2 YYDKDF, per germline (reference sequence). DNA for the CDR3: TGTGCCACCAGGTTTTCCGGGGAGCTGCTTTTT. It codes for CATRFSGELLF.

There are a few counts of this clonotype. The genes are TRBV30 and TRBJ2-7; 9 bases are a match to TRBD1. CDR1 and CDR2 (germline): GTSNPN, SVGIG (reference sequence). With V trimmed by 2 bases and J by 3 bases, 5 bases remained unmatched. This CDR3 has 14 residues. Here the CDR3 reads CAWSWKGQGYEQYF. The DNA for the CDR3 is TGTGCCTGGAGTTGGAAGGGACAGGGCTACGAGCAGTACTTC.

J is TRBJ2-5 and V is TRBV4-1; D possibly matches TRBD1 or TRBD2 (5 bases each). The germline gives CDR1 MGHRA, CDR2 YSYEKL. The CDR3 has 16 amino acids. Trimming stripped 3 bases from V and 1 base from J, with 15 bases between. For the CDR3, the DNA is TGCGCCAGCAGCCAGAGGGTACTTGGGGCCCAAGAGACCCAGTACTTC. Translation: CASSQRVLGAQETQYF.

The chain links TRBV20-1 to TRBJ2-2, with 8 bases fitting TRBD2. The CDR3 is 13 residues long. J gave up 6 bases and V 4 bases, and 4 bases lay outside the gene matches. Germline CDR1 DFQATT, CDR2 SNEGSKA (reference sequence). The CDR3 nucleotides read TGCAGTGCTATCGGGAGGGTCCCCGGGGAGCTGTTTTTT. It specifies CSAIGRVPGELFF.

The chain employs TRBV5-4 and TRBJ1-2, with D hard to call. Germline V CDR1 and CDR2: SGHNT, YYREEE (reference sequence). V was trimmed by 0 bases and J by 6 bases, leaving 6 bases between them. CDR3 size: 12 residues. CDR3 protein: CASSLGWDGYTF. The CDR3, as DNA: TGTGCCAGCAGCTTGGGATGGGATGGCTACACCTTC. The complete variable domain, with remaining parts taken from reference TRBV5-4 and TRBJ1-2, reads ETGVTQSPTHLIKTRGQQVTLRCSSQSGHNTVSWYQQALGQGPQFIFQYYREEENGRGNFPPRFSGLQFPNYSSELNVNALELDDSALYLCASSLGWDGYTFGSGTRLTVV.

The table lists this clonotype with a count of one. V and J are TRBV20-1 and TRBJ2-5; 7 bases line up with TRBD2. Germline V CDR1 and CDR2: DFQATT, SNEGSKA (reference sequence). V dropped 0 bases and J dropped 5; count of bases not matched to a gene: 9. The CDR3 has 15 amino acids. CDR3 region: CSARDLGEGWETQYF. The DNA for the CDR3 is TGCAGTGCTAGAGATTTGGGGGAGGGCTGGGAGACCCAGTACTTC.

The sample holds a few counts of this clonotype. The J gene is TRBJ1-1, the V gene TRBV5-1, with no clear D. The germline V gene has CDR1 SGHRS and CDR2 YFSETQ. The V end lost 6 bases, the J end lost 5 bases, and 11 bases lay between the germline ends. The CDR3 spans 12 residues. The CDR3 loop is CASTLTGTEAFF. CDR3 DNA: TGCGCCAGCACCCTGACCGGGACTGAAGCTTTCTTT.